These 3 T cell receptor beta chains share one sample of origin, sequenced in a study of OX40 agonist ivuxolimab in advanced cancers. Method: immunoSEQ multiplex PCR; TCRdb's copy keeps in-frame clones and lacks some. This sample has tens of thousands of clones, with approximately 86% found just once. The sample in question was CD4+ or CD8+ T cells sorted from blood, obtained in a trial of the OX40 agonist ivuxolimab. These receptors were collected from an adult with an advanced solid tumor such as melanoma, head and neck, liver or kidney cancer.

The chain couples TRBV5-6 to TRBJ2-5; D possibly corresponds to TRBD2 (6 bases). Trimming cost V 6 bases and J 1 base, with 13 bases left between them. There are 14 residues in the CDR3. Germline assignment: CDR1 SGHDT and CDR2 YYEEEE. CDR3 DNA sequence: TGTGCCAGCACCTCTACTAGCAGCCAAGAGACCCAGTACTTC. It encodes CASTSTSSQETQYF. Using reference TRBV5-6 and TRBJ2-5 for the parts outside the CDR3, the full variable domain is DAGVTQSPTHLIKTRGQQVTLRCSPKSGHDTVSWYQQALGQGPQFIFQYYEEEERQRGNFPDRFSGHQFPNYSSELNVNALLLGDSALYLCASTSTSSQETQYFGPGTRLLVL.

This clone was seen a handful of times. The genes are TRBV5-4 and TRBJ2-1; D tentatively fits TRBD1 or TRBD2 (6 bases each). Germline loops: CDR1 SGHNT, CDR2 YYREEE (reference sequence). The CDR3 contains 18 residues. V was shortened by 4 bases and J by 4 bases, with 24 bases between the two germline ends. CDR3 sequence (DNA): TGTGCCAGCAGCCGCGGGAATACAGGACAGAACTTTTACAATGAGCAGTTCTTC. Translated, it gives CASSRGNTGQNFYNEQFF.

J is TRBJ1-4 and V is TRBV5-1, with a possible D match to TRBD1 (5 bases). Germline CDR1 and CDR2: SGHRS and YFSETQ. V shed 7 bases and J shed 6 bases, with 19 bases lying between them. The CDR3 loop spans 15 amino acids. The CDR3 DNA is TGCGCCAGCTCACGATTAAGAGGGGCCGATGAAAAACTGTTTTTT. It translates to CASSRLRGADEKLFF.